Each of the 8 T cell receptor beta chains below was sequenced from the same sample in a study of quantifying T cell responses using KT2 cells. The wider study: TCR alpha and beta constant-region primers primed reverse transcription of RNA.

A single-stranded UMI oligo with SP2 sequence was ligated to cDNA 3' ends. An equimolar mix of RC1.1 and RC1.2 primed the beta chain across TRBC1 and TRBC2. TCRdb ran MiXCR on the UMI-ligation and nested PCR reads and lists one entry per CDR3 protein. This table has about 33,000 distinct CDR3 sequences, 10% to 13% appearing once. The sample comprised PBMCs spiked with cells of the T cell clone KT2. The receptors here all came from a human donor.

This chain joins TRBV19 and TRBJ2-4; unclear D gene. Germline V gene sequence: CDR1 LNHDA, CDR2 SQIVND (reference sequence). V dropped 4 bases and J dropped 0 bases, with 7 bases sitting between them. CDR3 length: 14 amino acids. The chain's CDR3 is CASSSLLAKNIQYF. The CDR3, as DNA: TGTGCCAGTAGTAGTTTACTAGCCAAAAACATTCAGTACTTC. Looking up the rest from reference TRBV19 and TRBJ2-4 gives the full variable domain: DGGITQSPKYLFRKEGQNVTLSCEQNLNHDAMYWYRQDPGQGLRLIYYSQIVNDFQKGDIAEGYSVSREKKESFPLTVTSAQKNPTAFYLCASSSLLAKNIQYFGAGTRLSVL.

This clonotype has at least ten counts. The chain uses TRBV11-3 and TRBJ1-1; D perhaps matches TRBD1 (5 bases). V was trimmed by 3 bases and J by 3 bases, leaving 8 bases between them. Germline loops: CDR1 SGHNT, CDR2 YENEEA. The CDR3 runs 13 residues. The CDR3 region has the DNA TGTGCCAGCAGCTTGATGGGGGACACTGAAGCTTTCTTT. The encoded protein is CASSLMGDTEAFF.

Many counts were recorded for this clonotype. As DNA, the CDR3 is TGTGCCAGCTCACCAGTTCAGGGTGCGGCTTTCTTT. Amino acid sequence: CASSPVQGAAFF. The chain recombines TRBV18 with TRBJ1-1, with D possibly matching TRBD1 (5 bases). Germline V gene data show CDR1 as KGHSH and CDR2 as LQKENI. This CDR3 is 12 amino acids long. V lost 2 bases to trimming and J lost 11 bases, with 12 bases between them. Together with reference TRBV18 and TRBJ1-1, the CDR3 gives the full variable domain: NAGVMQNPRHLVRRRGQEARLRCSPMKGHSHVYWYRQLPEEGLKFMVYLQKENIIDESGMPKERFSAEFPKEGPSILRIQQVVRGDSAAYFCASSPVQGAAFFGQGTRLTVV.

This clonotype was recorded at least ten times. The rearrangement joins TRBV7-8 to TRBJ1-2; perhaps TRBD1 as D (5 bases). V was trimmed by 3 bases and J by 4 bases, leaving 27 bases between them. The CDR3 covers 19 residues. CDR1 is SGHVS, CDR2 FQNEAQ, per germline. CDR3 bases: TGTGCCAGCAGCTTTTGGGACCTCCGGATTGAAAAGGATGGCTATGGCTACACCTTC. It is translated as CASSFWDLRIEKDGYGYTF.

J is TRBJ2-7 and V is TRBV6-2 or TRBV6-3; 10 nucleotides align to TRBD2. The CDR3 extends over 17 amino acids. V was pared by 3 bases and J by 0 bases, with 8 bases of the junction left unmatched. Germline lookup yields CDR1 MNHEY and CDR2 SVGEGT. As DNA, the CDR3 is TGTGCCAGCAGTTATGAATCCGGGACTAGCGTCTCCTACGAGCAGTACTTC. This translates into CASSYESGTSVSYEQYF.

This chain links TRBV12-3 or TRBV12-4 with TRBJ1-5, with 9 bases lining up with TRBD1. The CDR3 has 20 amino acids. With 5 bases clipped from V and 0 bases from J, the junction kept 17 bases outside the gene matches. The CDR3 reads CASSPNRGTGTYTSNQPQHF. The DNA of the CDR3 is TGTGCCAGCAGTCCGAACAGGGGGACAGGGACTTATACTAGCAATCAGCCCCAGCATTTT.

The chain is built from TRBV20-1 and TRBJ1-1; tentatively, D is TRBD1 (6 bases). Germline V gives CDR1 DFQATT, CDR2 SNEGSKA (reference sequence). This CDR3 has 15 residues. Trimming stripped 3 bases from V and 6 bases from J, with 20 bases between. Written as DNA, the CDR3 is TGCAGTGCTAGTTATAACCAGGGGTATATAGCTGAAGCTTTCTTT. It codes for CSASYNQGYIAEAFF.

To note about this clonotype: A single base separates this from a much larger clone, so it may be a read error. The CDR3 is CASSSERTEEYF. For the CDR3, the DNA is TGTGCCAGCAGCTCGGAGCGTACGGAGGAGTACTTC. The chain combines TRBV11-2 with TRBJ2-7; a possible D gene is TRBD2 (5 bases). V lost 4 bases and J lost 11, with 15 bases in between. CDR1 and CDR2 from the germline V gene are SGHAT and FQNNGV. CDR3 length: 12 residues.